This is a list of T cell receptor beta chains from one sample in a study of spatial heterogeneity in lung cancer. TCRdb re-analysed the 5' RACE reads in MiXCR, keeping a single row per CDR3 protein. The top ten hold 5% to 7.5% of the sample, which has roughly 91,000 distinct CDR3 sequences, approximately 20% seen once. Material: PBMCs, obtained at surgery. The origin of the receptors is a male donor with early-stage non-small cell lung cancer. Both conserved end residues are trimmed from each CDR3. Each record gives: CDR3 protein, CDR3 length, V gene, J gene.

CDR3 protein: ASRVSGTGPFEQY
CDR3 length: 13
V gene: TRBV28
J gene: TRBJ2-7

CDR3 protein: ASSLTRAGSTEAF
CDR3 length: 13
V gene: TRBV12-3/TRBV12-4
J gene: TRBJ1-1

CDR3 protein: ASIAGGTFLNEQF
CDR3 length: 13
V gene: TRBV6-2/TRBV6-3
J gene: TRBJ2-1

CDR3 protein: ASRRDSSEAF
CDR3 length: 10
V gene: TRBV2
J gene: TRBJ1-1

CDR3 protein: AIAGTRSTDTQY
CDR3 length: 12
V gene: TRBV2
J gene: TRBJ2-3

CDR3 protein: ASSLDPGQGGPRDTQY
CDR3 length: 16
V gene: TRBV11-2
J gene: TRBJ2-3

CDR3 protein: ASSHIAGAGYEQY
CDR3 length: 13
V gene: TRBV4-1
J gene: TRBJ2-7

CDR3 protein: ASSRVWWEQF
CDR3 length: 10
V gene: TRBV28
J gene: TRBJ2-1

CDR3 protein: SASRASGGVNEQF
CDR3 length: 13
V gene: TRBV20-1
J gene: TRBJ2-1

CDR3 protein: SARWTVEAF
CDR3 length: 9
V gene: TRBV20-1
J gene: TRBJ1-1

CDR3 protein: SARAIPDEKLF
CDR3 length: 11
V gene: TRBV20-1
J gene: TRBJ1-4

CDR3 protein: ASSNRTDINSPLH
CDR3 length: 13
V gene: TRBV5-1
J gene: TRBJ1-6

CDR3 protein: ASSYGSGKGYGYT
CDR3 length: 13
V gene: TRBV6-5
J gene: TRBJ1-2

CDR3 protein: ASSTRVSGGETQY
CDR3 length: 13
V gene: TRBV7-2
J gene: TRBJ2-5

CDR3 protein: ASSLTTSGASSYNEQF
CDR3 length: 16
V gene: TRBV5-1
J gene: TRBJ2-1

CDR3 protein: ASSQYGGATDTQY
CDR3 length: 13
V gene: TRBV5-4
J gene: TRBJ2-3

CDR3 protein: ASSPHRAQRGYTGELF
CDR3 length: 16
V gene: TRBV9
J gene: TRBJ2-2

CDR3 protein: ASSQDSSGGANEQF
CDR3 length: 14
V gene: TRBV4-2
J gene: TRBJ2-1

CDR3 protein: ASSWGHQNTEAF
CDR3 length: 12
V gene: TRBV7-3
J gene: TRBJ1-1

CDR3 protein: ASSSSGNSYEQY
CDR3 length: 12
V gene: TRBV5-4
J gene: TRBJ2-7

CDR3 protein: ASSLDANNYGYT
CDR3 length: 12
V gene: TRBV12-3/TRBV12-4
J gene: TRBJ1-2

CDR3 protein: ASSSTGNPSEKLF
CDR3 length: 13
V gene: TRBV18
J gene: TRBJ1-4

CDR3 protein: ASSLVDTGNKQY
CDR3 length: 12
V gene: TRBV5-1
J gene: TRBJ2-7

CDR3 protein: ASSHPQGVGPNEAF
CDR3 length: 14
V gene: TRBV4-3
J gene: TRBJ1-1

CDR3 protein: ASSLGAGGESPLH
CDR3 length: 13
V gene: TRBV5-4
J gene: TRBJ1-6

CDR3 protein: ASSVFSSGEADTQY
CDR3 length: 14
V gene: TRBV9
J gene: TRBJ2-3

CDR3 protein: AWSVRSSGQNEQF
CDR3 length: 13
V gene: TRBV30
J gene: TRBJ2-1

CDR3 protein: ASSLVRAEQETQY
CDR3 length: 13
V gene: TRBV5-6
J gene: TRBJ2-5

CDR3 protein: ATARVSDEKLF
CDR3 length: 11
V gene: TRBV10-3
J gene: TRBJ1-4

CDR3 protein: ASSEVVGLAGDNEQF
CDR3 length: 15
V gene: TRBV2
J gene: TRBJ2-1

CDR3 protein: ASSLDRGSIGLTEAF
CDR3 length: 15
V gene: TRBV4-1
J gene: TRBJ1-1

CDR3 protein: ASSQELAGAGGELF
CDR3 length: 14
V gene: TRBV4-2
J gene: TRBJ2-2

CDR3 protein: ASSQDTRVYNEQF
CDR3 length: 13
V gene: TRBV4-2
J gene: TRBJ2-1

CDR3 protein: ASTPGGVNTEAF
CDR3 length: 12
V gene: TRBV9
J gene: TRBJ1-1

CDR3 protein: ASSSDPSYEQY
CDR3 length: 11
V gene: TRBV6-5
J gene: TRBJ2-7

CDR3 protein: ASSIGENTGELF
CDR3 length: 12
V gene: TRBV19
J gene: TRBJ2-2

CDR3 protein: ASSMFSVGDTQY
CDR3 length: 12
V gene: TRBV19
J gene: TRBJ2-3

CDR3 protein: SVSPGGGIGVLDPESAF
CDR3 length: 17
V gene: TRBV29-1
J gene: TRBJ1-1

CDR3 protein: ASSLGLAGGLTGELF
CDR3 length: 15
V gene: TRBV5-4
J gene: TRBJ2-2

CDR3 protein: ASSFLTGNFPDEQY
CDR3 length: 14
V gene: TRBV5-6
J gene: TRBJ2-7

CDR3 protein: ASSLDGGGANTQY
CDR3 length: 13
V gene: TRBV7-2
J gene: TRBJ2-3

CDR3 protein: ASSYSTGKSTEAF
CDR3 length: 13
V gene: TRBV6-5
J gene: TRBJ1-1

CDR3 protein: ASSLSRADTQY
CDR3 length: 11
V gene: TRBV27
J gene: TRBJ2-3

CDR3 protein: ASSPGERSDQPQH
CDR3 length: 13
V gene: TRBV12-3/TRBV12-4
J gene: TRBJ1-5